The clone carrying this T cell receptor beta chain was counted between two and nine times. The antigen is undetermined. The data were taken from a study of T-cell memory formation after mild COVID-19. Trimming shortened V by 5 bases and J by 0 bases, and 11 bases separated the two germline ends. CDR3 size: 15 residues. Germline CDR1 and CDR2: SGHVS and FQNEAQ. Study-wide points: Clones that contracted clustered mainly in CM and EM if CD4+ and in EMRA if CD8+. Later expanders leaned CD4+, whereas clones that contracted between day 15 and 85 were balanced CD4/CD8. Some clones that responded turned up in pre-infection memory, which suggests that cross-reactive memory joined in.

TCRdb used MiXCR to reprocess the 5' RACE reads, holding one entry per CDR3 protein. The sample carries some 340,000 distinct CDR3 sequences, 13% recorded once. This sequence joins TRBV7-8 and TRBJ2-1; D unresolved. The TCR was taken from a young man who had mild COVID-19 (a few samples of this study predate the infection). Cell type and time point are not known. Sequencing input: PBMCs or a T cell subset sorted from them (not recorded which). CDR3 in amino acids: CASSLSWSSYNEQFF. The DNA of the CDR3 is TGTGCCAGCAGCCTCAGTTGGAGCTCCTACAATGAGCAGTTCTTC.